This T cell receptor (beta chain) was captured in a study of blood T cell repertoires in COVID-19. Study overall: COVID-19 samples, acute and convalescent, were from the United States, Italy and Spain. PBMCs, B-cell-depleted T cells, or T cells were the source of the cDNA or gDNA that made up the material.

In the original processing: Nucleated cell counts were estimated from reference gene primer amplification. Assay: immunoSEQ multiplex PCR; the TCRdb copy retains only in-frame clones and omits some. That table supplies the V and J calls and clone size; D and trimming were determined from the DNA. The repertoire holds about 220,000 clones, with 84% as singletons. The germline V gene has CDR1 MNHNY and CDR2 SVGAGI (reference sequence). The CDR3 loop spans 12 amino acids. The V and J ends lost 6 bases and 12 bases respectively, with 18 bases between them. The chain links TRBV6-6 to TRBJ2-7; perhaps TRBD2 as D (6 bases). This clonotype originated in a young man with active or convalescent COVID-19. Sequencing used peripheral blood. Here the CDR3 DNA reads TGTGCCAGCAGGCAGCCGGGACTTAGTCTGTACTTC. It specifies CASRQPGLSLYF.